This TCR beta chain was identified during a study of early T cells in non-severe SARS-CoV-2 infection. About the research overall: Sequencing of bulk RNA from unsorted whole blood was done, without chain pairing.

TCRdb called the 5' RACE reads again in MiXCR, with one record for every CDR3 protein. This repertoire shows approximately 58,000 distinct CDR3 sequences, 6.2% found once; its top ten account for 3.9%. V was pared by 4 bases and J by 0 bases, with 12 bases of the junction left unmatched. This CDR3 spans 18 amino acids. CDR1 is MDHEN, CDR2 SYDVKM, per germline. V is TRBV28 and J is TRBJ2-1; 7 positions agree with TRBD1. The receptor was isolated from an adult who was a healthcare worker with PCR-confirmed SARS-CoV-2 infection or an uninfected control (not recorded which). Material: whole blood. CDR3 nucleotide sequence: TGTGCCAGCAGTTCTCAGCGCAGGGGGATGAGCTCCTACAATGAGCAGTTCTTC. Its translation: CASSSQRRGMSSYNEQFF.